This T cell receptor (beta chain) was identified in a study of blood T cell repertoires in COVID-19. The authors' processing: Scientists estimated how many nucleated cells there were by amplifying reference gene primers. The protocol was immunoSEQ multiplex PCR, while the TCRdb copy is restricted to in-frame clones and leaves out a portion. The V and J calls and clone size were taken over from that table, and D and trimming were inferred from the DNA. The sample records some 130,000 clones, about 89% being singletons. The CDR3 has 16 amino acids. In germline, CDR1 is LGHNA, CDR2 YSLEER. Trimming cost V 0 bases and J 2 bases; bases outside gene matches: 4. This clone was seen once.

The genes are TRBV4-3 and TRBJ2-3, with 8 bases that match TRBD1. Sequencing was carried out using peripheral blood. The clonotype comes from a man aged 55-75 years with COVID-19, enrolled during active disease. The CDR3 nucleotides read TGCGCCAGCAGCCAAGAGGGGGACAGGTACACAGATACGCAGTATTTT. It codes for CASSQEGDRYTDTQYF.